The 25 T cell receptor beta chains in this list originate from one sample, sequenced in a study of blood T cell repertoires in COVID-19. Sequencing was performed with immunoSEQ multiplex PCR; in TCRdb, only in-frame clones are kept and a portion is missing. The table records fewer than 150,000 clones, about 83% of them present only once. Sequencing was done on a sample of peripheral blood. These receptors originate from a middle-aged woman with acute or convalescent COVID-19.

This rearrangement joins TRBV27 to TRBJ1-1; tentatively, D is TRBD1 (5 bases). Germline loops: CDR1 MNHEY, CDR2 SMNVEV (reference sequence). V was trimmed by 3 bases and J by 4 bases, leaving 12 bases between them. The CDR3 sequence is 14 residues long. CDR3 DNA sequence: TGTGCCAGCAGTTTTTGGCAGGGCATCACTGAAGCTTTCTTT. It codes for CASSFWQGITEAFF.

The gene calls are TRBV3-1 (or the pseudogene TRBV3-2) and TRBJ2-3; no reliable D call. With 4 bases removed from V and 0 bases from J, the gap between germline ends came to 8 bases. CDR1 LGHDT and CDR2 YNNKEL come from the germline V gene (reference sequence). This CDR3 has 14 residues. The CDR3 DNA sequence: TGTGCCAGCAGCCGAATGACAAGCACAGATACGCAGTATTTT. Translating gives CASSRMTSTDTQYF.

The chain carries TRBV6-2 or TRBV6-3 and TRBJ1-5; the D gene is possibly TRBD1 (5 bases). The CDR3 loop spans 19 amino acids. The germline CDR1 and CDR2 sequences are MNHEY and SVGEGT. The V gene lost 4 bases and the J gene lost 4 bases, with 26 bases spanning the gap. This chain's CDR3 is CASSFKRYSFTGTNQPQHF. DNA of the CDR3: TGTGCCAGCAGTTTTAAACGATATTCCTTCACAGGTACGAATCAGCCCCAGCATTTT.

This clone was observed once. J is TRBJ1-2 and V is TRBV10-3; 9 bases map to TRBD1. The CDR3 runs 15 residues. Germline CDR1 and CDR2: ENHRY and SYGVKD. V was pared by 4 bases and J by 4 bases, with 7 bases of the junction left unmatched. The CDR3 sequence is CAISGGDRVTYGYTF. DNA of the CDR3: TGTGCCATCAGTGGGGGGGACAGGGTCACCTATGGCTACACCTTC.

Here the CDR3 reads CASSETDSSYGYTF. In DNA form, the CDR3 reads TGTGCCAGCAGTGAGACTGACTCGAGCTATGGCTACACCTTC. The chain is built from TRBV2 and TRBJ1-2; D not certain. V lost 3 bases, J lost 4 bases, and 12 bases lay in between. Germline loops: CDR1 SNHLY, CDR2 FYNNEI. The CDR3 is 14 residues long.

The CDR3 DNA reads as TGTGCCACCAGTGACTCGGGACAAACCTACAATGAGCAGTTCTTC. Translation: CATSDSGQTYNEQFF. This rearrangement joins TRBV24-1 to TRBJ2-1, with D maybe TRBD1 (6 bases). Germline V gene sequence: CDR1 KGHDR, CDR2 SFDVKD. Trimming pared 4 bases from V and 2 bases from J, leaving 11 bases between. There are 15 residues in the CDR3.

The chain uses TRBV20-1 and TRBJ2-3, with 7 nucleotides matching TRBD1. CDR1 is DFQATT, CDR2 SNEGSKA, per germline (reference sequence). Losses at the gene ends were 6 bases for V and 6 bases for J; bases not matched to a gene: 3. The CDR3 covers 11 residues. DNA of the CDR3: TGCAGTGCCGGGACAGTGGATACGCAGTATTTT. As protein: CSAGTVDTQYF.

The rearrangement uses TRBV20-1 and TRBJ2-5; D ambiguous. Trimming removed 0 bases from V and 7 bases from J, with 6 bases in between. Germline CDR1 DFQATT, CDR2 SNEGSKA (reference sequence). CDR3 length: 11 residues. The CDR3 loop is CSARDSVTQYF. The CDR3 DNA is TGCAGTGCTAGAGATAGTGTGACCCAGTACTTC.

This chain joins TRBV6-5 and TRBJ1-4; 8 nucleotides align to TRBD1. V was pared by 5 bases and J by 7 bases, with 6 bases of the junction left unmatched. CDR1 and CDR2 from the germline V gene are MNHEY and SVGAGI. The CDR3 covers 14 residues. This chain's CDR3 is CASSLDREREKLFF. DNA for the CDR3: TGTGCCAGCAGTCTGGACAGGGAGCGTGAAAAACTGTTTTTT.

The CDR3 DNA reads TGCGCCAGCAGCCCGGGACACCCGAACACTGAAGCTTTCTTT. As protein: CASSPGHPNTEAFF. This chain connects TRBV5-1 to TRBJ1-1; a possible D gene is TRBD1 (6 bases). Germline lookup yields CDR1 SGHRS and CDR2 YFSETQ. This CDR3 comprises 14 residues. Trimming took off 4 bases at V and 1 base at J, with 11 bases between the two ends. Complete variable domain (other parts from reference TRBV5-1 and TRBJ1-1): KAGVTQTPRYLIKTRGQQVTLSCSPISGHRSVSWYQQTPGQGLQFLFEYFSETQRNKGNFPGRFSGRQFSNSRSEMNVSTLELGDSALYLCASSPGHPNTEAFFGQGTRLTVV.

The CDR3 nucleotides read TGTGCCAGTACCTCAGGGAAACGTGGCTACACCTTC. This gives the protein CASTSGKRGYTF. This chain joins TRBV19 and TRBJ1-2; possibly TRBD1 for D (5 bases). Between the trimmed V and J ends, which lost 7 bases and 7 bases, there was a span of 13 bases. The CDR3 is 12 residues long. Germline V gives CDR1 LNHDA, CDR2 SQIVND (reference sequence).

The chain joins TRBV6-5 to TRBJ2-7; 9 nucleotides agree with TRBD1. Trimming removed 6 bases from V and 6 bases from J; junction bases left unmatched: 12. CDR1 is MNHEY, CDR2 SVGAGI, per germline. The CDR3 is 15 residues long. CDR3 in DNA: TGTGCCAGCAGAAGCGCCGGGACAGGGCCAGCCGAGCAGTACTTC. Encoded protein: CASRSAGTGPAEQYF.

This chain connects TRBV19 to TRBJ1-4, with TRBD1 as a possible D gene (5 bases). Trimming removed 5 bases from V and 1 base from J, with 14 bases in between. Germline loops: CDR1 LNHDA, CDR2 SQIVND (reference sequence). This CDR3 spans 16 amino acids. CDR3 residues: CASSARPGLTNEKLFF. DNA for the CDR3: TGTGCCAGTAGTGCACGCCCGGGACTAACTAATGAAAAACTGTTTTTT.

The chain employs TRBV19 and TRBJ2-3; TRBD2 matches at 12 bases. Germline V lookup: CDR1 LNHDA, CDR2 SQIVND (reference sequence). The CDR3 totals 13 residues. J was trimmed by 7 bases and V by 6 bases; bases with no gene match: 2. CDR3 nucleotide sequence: TGTGCCAGTAGGACTAGCGGGGGAAATACGCAGTATTTT. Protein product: CASRTSGGNTQYF.

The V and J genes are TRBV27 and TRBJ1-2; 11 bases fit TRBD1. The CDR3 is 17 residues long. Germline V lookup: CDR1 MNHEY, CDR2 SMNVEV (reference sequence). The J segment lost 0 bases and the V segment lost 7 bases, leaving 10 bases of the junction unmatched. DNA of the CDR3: TGTGCCAGCACCTTATACTGGGACAGGGGGGCTAACTATGGCTACACCTTC. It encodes CASTLYWDRGANYGYTF.

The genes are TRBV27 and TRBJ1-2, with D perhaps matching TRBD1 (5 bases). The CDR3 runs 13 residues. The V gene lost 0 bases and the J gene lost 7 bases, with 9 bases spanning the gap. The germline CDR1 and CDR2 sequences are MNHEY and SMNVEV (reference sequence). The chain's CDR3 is CASSLSRDAGYTF. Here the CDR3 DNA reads TGTGCCAGCAGTTTATCGCGGGACGCTGGCTACACCTTC.

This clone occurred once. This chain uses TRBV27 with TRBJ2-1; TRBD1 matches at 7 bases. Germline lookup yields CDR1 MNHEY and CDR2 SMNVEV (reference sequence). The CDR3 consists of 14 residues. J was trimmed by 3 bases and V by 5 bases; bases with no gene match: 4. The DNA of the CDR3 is TGTGCCAGCAGTCCTGGACAGGTCTACAATGAGCAGTTCTTC. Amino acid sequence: CASSPGQVYNEQFF.

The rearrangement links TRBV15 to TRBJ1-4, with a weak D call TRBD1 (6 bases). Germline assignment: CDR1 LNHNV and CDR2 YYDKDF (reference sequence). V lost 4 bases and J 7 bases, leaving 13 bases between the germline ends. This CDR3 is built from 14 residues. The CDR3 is CATSNRVTGEKLFF. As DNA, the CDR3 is TGTGCCACCAGCAACAGGGTAACTGGTGAAAAACTGTTTTTT.

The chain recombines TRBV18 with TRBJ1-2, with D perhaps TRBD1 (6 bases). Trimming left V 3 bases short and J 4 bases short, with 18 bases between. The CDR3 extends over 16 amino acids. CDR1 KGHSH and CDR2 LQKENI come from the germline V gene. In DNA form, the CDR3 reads TGTGCCAGCTCACCCTCGGCACAGGGTTTGGTCTATGGCTACACCTTC. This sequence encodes CASSPSAQGLVYGYTF.

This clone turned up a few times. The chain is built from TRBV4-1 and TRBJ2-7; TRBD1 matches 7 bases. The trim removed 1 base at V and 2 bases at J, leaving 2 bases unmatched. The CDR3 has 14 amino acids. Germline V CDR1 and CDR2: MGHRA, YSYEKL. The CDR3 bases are TGCGCCAGCAGCCAAGTAGGGGGCACCTACGAGCAGTACTTC. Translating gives CASSQVGGTYEQYF.

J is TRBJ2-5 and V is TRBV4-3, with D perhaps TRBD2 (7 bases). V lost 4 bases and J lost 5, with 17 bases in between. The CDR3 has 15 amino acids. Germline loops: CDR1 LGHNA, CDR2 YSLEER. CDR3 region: CASSPRGGGIETQYF. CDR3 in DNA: TGCGCCAGCAGCCCAAGAGGGGGAGGGATCGAGACCCAGTACTTC.

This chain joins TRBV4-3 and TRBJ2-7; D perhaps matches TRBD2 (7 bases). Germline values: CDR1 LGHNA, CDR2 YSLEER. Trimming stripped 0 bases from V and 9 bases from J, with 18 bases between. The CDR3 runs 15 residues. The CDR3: CASSQDWGGRVVQYF. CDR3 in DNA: TGCGCCAGCAGCCAAGATTGGGGGGGGCGGGTGGTGCAGTACTTC.

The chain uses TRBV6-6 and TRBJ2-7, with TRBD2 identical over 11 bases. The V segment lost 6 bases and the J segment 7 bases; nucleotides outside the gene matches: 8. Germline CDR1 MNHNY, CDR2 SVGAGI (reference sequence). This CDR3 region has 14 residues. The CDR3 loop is CASRLAGGQREQYF. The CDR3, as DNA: TGTGCCAGCAGATTAGCGGGGGGGCAAAGAGAGCAGTACTTC.

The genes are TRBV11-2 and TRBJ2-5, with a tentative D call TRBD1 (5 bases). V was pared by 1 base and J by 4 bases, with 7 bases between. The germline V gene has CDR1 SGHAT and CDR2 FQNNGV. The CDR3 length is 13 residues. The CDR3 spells CASSLGQRETQYF. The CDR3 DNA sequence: TGTGCCAGCAGCTTAGGACAGCGAGAGACCCAGTACTTC.

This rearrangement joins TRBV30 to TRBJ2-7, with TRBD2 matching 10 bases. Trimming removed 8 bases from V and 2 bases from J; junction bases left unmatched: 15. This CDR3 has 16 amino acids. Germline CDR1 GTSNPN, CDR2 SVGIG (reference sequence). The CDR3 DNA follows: TGTGCCGCGGAGGGAACTAGCGGGATTCCGGCCTACGAGCAGTACTTC. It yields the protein CAAEGTSGIPAYEQYF.